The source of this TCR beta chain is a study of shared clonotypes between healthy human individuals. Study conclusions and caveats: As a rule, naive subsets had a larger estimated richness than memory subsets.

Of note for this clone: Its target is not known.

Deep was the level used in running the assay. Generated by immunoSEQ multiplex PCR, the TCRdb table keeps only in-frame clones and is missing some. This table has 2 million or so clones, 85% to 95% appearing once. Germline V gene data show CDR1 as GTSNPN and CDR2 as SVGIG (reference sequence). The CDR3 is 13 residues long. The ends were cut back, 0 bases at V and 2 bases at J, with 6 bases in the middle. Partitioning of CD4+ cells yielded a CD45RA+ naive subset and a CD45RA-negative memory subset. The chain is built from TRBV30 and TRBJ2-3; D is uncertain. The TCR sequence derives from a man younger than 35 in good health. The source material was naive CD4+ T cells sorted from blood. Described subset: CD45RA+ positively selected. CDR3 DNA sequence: TGTGCCTGGAGTGTGTCGTCCACAGATACGCAGTATTTT. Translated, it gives CAWSVSSTDTQYF.